This record looks at one TCR beta chain sequence and its context. The antigen is unknown. Generated by immunoSEQ multiplex PCR, the TCRdb table keeps only in-frame clones and is missing some. The profile covers 70,000 or so clones, with nearly 90% appearing a single time and roughly a tenth taken by the ten largest. The source of the sample is a study of OX40 agonist ivuxolimab in advanced cancers. Study at large: Those enrolled were about 82% male, with a mean age of about 66 years and ages from roughly 20 to 85. Partial responses were recorded for three patients, including one with hepatocellular carcinoma and two with cutaneous melanoma. Study conclusions and caveats: Among the least clonally expanded were partial responders at 0.1-3.0 mg/kg.

The CDR3 covers 11 residues. Trimming took off 4 bases at V and 5 bases at J, with 9 bases between the two ends. Germline CDR1 and CDR2: SQVTM and ANQGSEA. The rearrangement joins TRBV29-1 to TRBJ2-7; D call uncertain. This clonotype was sampled from an adult with an advanced solid tumor such as melanoma, head and neck, liver or kidney cancer. This specimen was CD4+ or CD8+ T cells sorted from blood, taken in a trial of the OX40 agonist ivuxolimab. As DNA, the CDR3 is TGCAGCGTTGTAGGTTGGAACGAGCAGTACTTC. Protein product: CSVVGWNEQYF.